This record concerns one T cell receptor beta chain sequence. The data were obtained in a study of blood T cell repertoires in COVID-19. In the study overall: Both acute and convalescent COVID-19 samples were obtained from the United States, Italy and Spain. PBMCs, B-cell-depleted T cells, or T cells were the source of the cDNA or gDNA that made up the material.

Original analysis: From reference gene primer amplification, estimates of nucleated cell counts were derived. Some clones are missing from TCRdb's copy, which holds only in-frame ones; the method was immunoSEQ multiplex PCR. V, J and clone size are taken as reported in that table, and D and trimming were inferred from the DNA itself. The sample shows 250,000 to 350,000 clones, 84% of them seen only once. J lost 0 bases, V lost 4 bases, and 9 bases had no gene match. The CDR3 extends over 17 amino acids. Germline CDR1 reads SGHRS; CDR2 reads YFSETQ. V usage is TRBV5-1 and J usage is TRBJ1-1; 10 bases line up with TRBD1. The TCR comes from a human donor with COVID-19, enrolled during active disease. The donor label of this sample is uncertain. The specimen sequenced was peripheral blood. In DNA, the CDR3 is TGCGCCAGCAGCCAAAGACAGGGGGCTCGTTTGAACACTGAAGCTTTCTTT. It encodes CASSQRQGARLNTEAFF. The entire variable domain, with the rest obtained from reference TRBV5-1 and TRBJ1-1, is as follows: KAGVTQTPRYLIKTRGQQVTLSCSPISGHRSVSWYQQTPGQGLQFLFEYFSETQRNKGNFPGRFSGRQFSNSRSEMNVSTLELGDSALYLCASSQRQGARLNTEAFFGQGTRLTVV.